The 30 T cell receptor beta chains given below trace back to one sample, sequenced in a study of cytomegalovirus exposure and HLA in healthy donors. PCR employed 60 Vbeta and 13 Jbeta primers. The data were produced by immunoSEQ multiplex PCR, yet TCRdb's version contains in-frame clones alone and is incomplete. The profile shows around 40,000 clones, around 60% of them singletons. What was sequenced was PBMCs. These receptors were collected from a human donor in good health.

The V and J genes are TRBV5-1 and TRBJ2-2; 9 bases map to TRBD2. This CDR3 region has 16 residues. The V gene end was trimmed by 0 bases and the J gene end by 4 bases; junction bases not matched to a gene: 4. The germline V gene has CDR1 SGHRS and CDR2 YFSETQ. The CDR3 sequence is CASSLAPLAGTGELFF. The DNA for the CDR3 is TGCGCCAGCAGCTTGGCCCCACTAGCGGGCACCGGGGAGCTGTTTTTT.

This chain uses TRBV30 with TRBJ2-7; weak D call: TRBD1 (5 bases). Germline V lookup: CDR1 GTSNPN, CDR2 SVGIG (reference sequence). The CDR3 runs 12 residues. The germline V and J ends were trimmed by 3 bases and 5 bases, with 11 bases remaining between them. CDR3 loop: CAWSPGKDEQYF. CDR3 nucleotides: TGTGCCTGGAGCCCAGGGAAAGACGAGCAGTACTTC.

This clone has more than one count but fewer than ten. This rearrangement joins TRBV4-1 to TRBJ1-6, with TRBD1 matching over 7 bases. Per germline, CDR1 MGHRA and CDR2 YSYEKL. The ends lost 0 bases at V and 8 bases at J; junction bases unmatched: 7. This CDR3 has 16 residues. The CDR3 reads CASSQDLAGGHSPLHF. Written as DNA, the CDR3 is TGCGCCAGCAGCCAAGATCTGGCAGGGGGGCATTCACCCCTCCACTTT.

V and J are TRBV7-9 and TRBJ1-2; D gene ambiguous. Germline V gene sequence: CDR1 SEHNR, CDR2 FQNEAQ (reference sequence). V was trimmed by 1 base and J by 4 bases, leaving 7 bases between them. The length of the CDR3 is 13 residues. As DNA, the CDR3 is TGTGCCAGCAGCTTAGACAGTCTCTATGGCTACACCTTC. This translates into CASSLDSLYGYTF.

This clone was seen a single time. The chain links TRBV5-4 to TRBJ1-3, with no clear D. The CDR3 is 13 residues long. Germline V gives CDR1 SGHNT, CDR2 YYREEE (reference sequence). V was pared by 7 bases and J by 4 bases, with 12 bases between. This CDR3 is CASSKKTGNTIYF. The CDR3 nucleotides read TGTGCCAGCTCAAAAAAAACAGGAAACACCATATATTTT.

The chain employs TRBV9 and TRBJ2-1; D unresolved. V was clipped by 0 bases and J by 4 bases, with 8 bases between them. The CDR3 totals 14 residues. Germline V gene sequence: CDR1 SGDLS, CDR2 YYNGEE. CDR3 region: CASSVAAAYNEQFF. The CDR3 DNA follows: TGTGCCAGCAGCGTAGCCGCGGCTTACAATGAGCAGTTCTTC.

This clone is a singleton in its sample. V usage is TRBV5-4 and J usage is TRBJ2-5; 9 bases fit TRBD2. The CDR3 covers 17 residues. Germline assignment: CDR1 SGHNT and CDR2 YYREEE (reference sequence). Unmatched junction bases numbered 14, after V lost 2 bases and J lost 6 bases. The CDR3 loop is CASSLVGGGVGMKTQYF. The CDR3 bases are TGTGCCAGCAGCTTAGTTGGCGGGGGGGTGGGAATGAAGACCCAGTACTTC.

The V call is TRBV10-1, the J call TRBJ2-7, with D tentatively TRBD1 (6 bases). The V gene's germline CDR1 is WNHNN and CDR2 SYGVQD (reference sequence). The CDR3 runs 14 residues. V was cut by 0 bases and J by 3 bases, with 9 bases left in between. The CDR3 nucleotides are TGCGCCAGCAGTGAGTCCAGGGGAAGCTACGAGCAGTACTTC. This translates into CASSESRGSYEQYF.

The CDR3 is CAWRGGSTDTQYF. In DNA form, the CDR3 reads TGTGCCTGGCGGGGGGGAAGCACAGATACGCAGTATTTT. The chain has TRBV30 and TRBJ2-3, with 8 bases that match TRBD2. The CDR3 covers 13 residues. Germline-derived CDR1 and CDR2 are GTSNPN and SVGIG (reference sequence). V gave up 5 bases and J gave up 0 bases; unmatched junction bases: 1.

Points on this clone: Other DNA sequences within the sample encode an identical CDR3. The chain links TRBV27 to TRBJ1-1; 7 bases agree with TRBD1. CDR1 and CDR2 from the germline V gene are MNHEY and SMNVEV (reference sequence). With V trimmed by 6 bases and J by 3 bases, 1 base remained unmatched. This CDR3 region has 12 residues. This CDR3 reads CASRGQYTEAFF. CDR3 DNA sequence: TGTGCCAGCAGGGGACAGTACACTGAAGCTTTCTTT.

The chain is built from TRBV7-8 and TRBJ1-2; tentatively, D is TRBD1 (6 bases). The V and J ends lost 6 bases and 0 bases respectively, with 14 bases between them. Germline loops: CDR1 SGHVS, CDR2 FQNEAQ. The CDR3 spans 15 residues. The CDR3 here is CASSVWDTPNYGYTF. The CDR3 nucleotides are TGTGCCAGCAGTGTGTGGGACACCCCTAACTATGGCTACACCTTC.

The chain is built from TRBV11-3 and TRBJ2-3; the match to TRBD2 covers 8 bases. V shed 5 bases and J 0 bases; nucleotides not matched to a gene: 4. Germline-derived CDR1 and CDR2 are SGHNT and YENEEA. The CDR3 is made up of 15 amino acids. CDR3 protein: CASSPGLGSTDTQYF. The CDR3 region has the DNA TGTGCCAGCAGCCCGGGACTAGGTAGCACAGATACGCAGTATTTT.

The genes are TRBV6-1 and TRBJ2-7, with 7 positions matching TRBD1. The CDR3 loop spans 14 amino acids. Germline V gene data show CDR1 as MNHNS and CDR2 as SASEGT. With V trimmed by 9 bases and J by 0 bases, 8 bases remained unmatched. The CDR3 is CASSLQGVSYEQYF. The CDR3 nucleotides are TGTGCCAGTTCACTCCAGGGGGTCTCCTACGAGCAGTACTTC.

This clone was observed a handful of times. J is TRBJ1-1 and V is TRBV19; D is undetermined. The length of the CDR3 is 13 residues. Deletions cut 3 bases from V and 5 bases from J, with 10 bases between. Germline CDR1 LNHDA, CDR2 SQIVND (reference sequence). The chain's CDR3 is CASSMGRRTEAFF. The CDR3 DNA reads as TGTGCCAGTAGTATGGGCCGGAGGACTGAAGCTTTCTTT.

The genes are TRBV4-1 and TRBJ1-2; a weak D match, TRBD1 (6 bases). Trimming took 0 bases from V and 8 from J, leaving 13 bases between them. The germline V gene encodes CDR1 MGHRA and CDR2 YSYEKL. The CDR3 has 14 amino acids. The chain's CDR3 is CASSQEGQSSGYTF. CDR3 in DNA: TGCGCCAGCAGCCAAGAGGGACAATCTTCGGGCTACACCTTC.

This clone was counted only a few times. The chain joins TRBV2 to TRBJ2-5; TRBD2 agrees at 8 bases. The germline V gene encodes CDR1 SNHLY and CDR2 FYNNEI. The CDR3 has 15 amino acids. V dropped 8 bases and J dropped 2; count of bases not matched to a gene: 10. The CDR3 loop reads CASAGESGGQETQYF. The DNA of the CDR3 is TGTGCCAGCGCAGGGGAAAGCGGGGGACAAGAGACCCAGTACTTC.

This chain links TRBV10-1 with TRBJ1-2; D is unclear. Trimming removed 0 bases at V and 8 bases at J, with 13 bases between. CDR1 is WNHNN, CDR2 SYGVQD, per germline (reference sequence). This CDR3 comprises 14 residues. The CDR3 nucleotides are TGCGCCAGCAGTGAGTCGGGCGCCCCCGAGGGCTACACCTTC. Translation gives CASSESGAPEGYTF.

This clone was recorded a few times. The genes are TRBV4-2 and TRBJ2-3; tentative D call: TRBD1 (6 bases). Trimming cost V 0 bases and J 3 bases, with 10 bases left between them. Germline CDR1 LGHNA, CDR2 YNFKEQ. The CDR3 runs to 15 residues. CDR3 nucleotides: TGTGCCAGCAGCCAAGATAGAGGGGGTACAGATACGCAGTATTTT. Protein product: CASSQDRGGTDTQYF.

This chain connects TRBV5-6 to TRBJ1-2; 10 bases match TRBD1. This CDR3 is built from 14 residues. From germline, CDR1 is SGHDT and CDR2 YYEEEE. Losses at the gene ends were 2 bases for V and 6 bases for J; bases not matched to a gene: 4. CDR3: CASSFDRGRNGYTF. For the CDR3, the DNA is TGTGCCAGCAGCTTTGACAGGGGGCGTAATGGCTACACCTTC.

The genes are TRBV7-2 and TRBJ1-3; D remains ambiguous. Trimming took 1 base from V and 3 from J, leaving 7 bases between them. The CDR3 spans 14 residues. CDR1 and CDR2 (germline): SGHTA, FQGNSA. CDR3 coding DNA: TGTGCCAGCAGCTTAGGAAGCCGTGGAAACACCATATATTTT. Translated, it gives CASSLGSRGNTIYF.

This clone was detected a few times. The chain links TRBV5-4 to TRBJ1-2, with D tentatively TRBD1 (5 bases). V lost 1 base, J lost 7 bases, and 14 bases lay in between. CDR1 and CDR2 from the germline V gene are SGHNT and YYREEE (reference sequence). The CDR3 extends over 14 amino acids. CDR3 bases: TGTGCCAGCAGCTTGCTACAGGCGTGGTCTGGCTACACCTTC. This encodes CASSLLQAWSGYTF.

V is TRBV2 and J is TRBJ1-5; a weak D match, TRBD1 (6 bases). Trimming pared 6 bases from V and 9 bases from J, leaving 12 bases between. CDR1 and CDR2 (germline): SNHLY, FYNNEI. The CDR3 spans 12 residues. The CDR3: CASSTGWRPQHF. The CDR3 bases are TGTGCCAGCAGCACAGGGTGGAGGCCCCAGCATTTT.

The J gene is TRBJ2-5, the V gene TRBV5-1, with D perhaps TRBD2 (5 bases). Trimming took 0 bases from V and 5 from J, leaving 14 bases between them. There are 15 residues in the CDR3. Germline CDR1 is SGHRS and CDR2 is YFSETQ. CDR3 residues: CASSLERGGGETQYF. DNA of the CDR3: TGCGCCAGCAGCTTGGAACGTGGAGGCGGGGAGACCCAGTACTTC.

V and J are TRBV30 and TRBJ2-1, with D perhaps TRBD1 (6 bases). The CDR3 covers 15 residues. Trimming took 0 bases from V and 6 from J, leaving 15 bases between them. Looked up from germline, CDR1 is GTSNPN and CDR2 is SVGIG (reference sequence). The CDR3, as DNA: TGTGCCTGGAGTGTACAAGCAGGGGCGGTCAATGAGCAGTTCTTC. Translation: CAWSVQAGAVNEQFF.

The chain combines TRBV5-1 with TRBJ1-1; D gene unclear. CDR3 length equals 14 residues. The germline V gene encodes CDR1 SGHRS and CDR2 YFSETQ. With 0 bases removed from V and 0 bases from J, the gap between germline ends came to 6 bases. The CDR3: CASSLDRLNTEAFF. The DNA of the CDR3 is TGCGCCAGCAGCTTGGACAGATTGAACACTGAAGCTTTCTTT. The full variable domain, rest sourced from reference TRBV5-1 and TRBJ1-1, is KAGVTQTPRYLIKTRGQQVTLSCSPISGHRSVSWYQQTPGQGLQFLFEYFSETQRNKGNFPGRFSGRQFSNSRSEMNVSTLELGDSALYLCASSLDRLNTEAFFGQGTRLTVV.

This clone was seen more than once but under ten times. The rearrangement joins TRBV7-2 to TRBJ1-6, with TRBD1 matching over 7 bases. The CDR3 is 14 residues long. Germline V gives CDR1 SGHTA, CDR2 FQGNSA. The J segment lost 4 bases and the V segment lost 5 bases, leaving 2 bases of the junction unmatched. CDR3 loop: CASSPGGYNSPLHF. The CDR3 DNA reads TGTGCCAGCAGCCCAGGGGGATATAATTCACCCCTCCACTTT.

This clone was picked up a small number of times. The chain combines TRBV4-1 with TRBJ2-7; weak D call: TRBD1 (6 bases). The germline gives CDR1 MGHRA, CDR2 YSYEKL. The germline V and J ends were trimmed by 1 base and 3 bases, with 13 bases remaining between them. CDR3 length: 15 amino acids. The CDR3 region is CASSQGNKGHYEQYF. As DNA, the CDR3 is TGCGCCAGCAGCCAAGGTAATAAGGGACACTACGAGCAGTACTTC.

This clone turned up a few times. This chain links TRBV18 with TRBJ1-4, with 8 bases that match TRBD1. Germline V CDR1 and CDR2: KGHSH, LQKENI. CDR3 size: 15 residues. V lost 4 bases, J lost 8 bases, and 9 bases stayed unmatched. For the CDR3, the DNA is TGTGCCAGCTCACAAAATCCGGGACAGGTCGAAAAACTGTTTTTT. It codes for CASSQNPGQVEKLFF.

The CDR3 nucleotides are TGTGCCAGTAGAGGGACAGGGGTAAACACCATATATTTT. Amino acids: CASRGTGVNTIYF. This sequence joins TRBV19 and TRBJ1-3; 10 bases agree with TRBD1. From germline, CDR1 is LNHDA and CDR2 SQIVND (reference sequence). After removal of 6 bases from V and 6 bases from J, the junction contained 2 bases not matched to a gene. The CDR3 contains 13 residues.

The chain links TRBV6-1 to TRBJ1-5; 8 nucleotides agree with TRBD1. Per germline, CDR1 MNHNS and CDR2 SASEGT. Trimming took 7 bases from V and 11 from J; bases not matched to a gene: 10. The length of the CDR3 is 13 residues. In nucleotides, the CDR3 is TGTGCCAGCACCGGACAGGGTCTAAGGGCCCAGCATTTT. This encodes CASTGQGLRAQHF.